The 11 T cell receptor beta chains below were found in one sample sequenced in a study of memory CD4+ T cells and cytomegalovirus serostatus. Only in-frame clones appear in the TCRdb table, and some are missing; sequencing was by immunoSEQ multiplex PCR. The sample comprises more than 40,000 clones, 76% of which are singletons, and 6.4% rests with the top ten. Single viable CD3+CD4+CD8-CD45RO+ cells were sorted as the memory CD4+ T cells. The specimen sequenced was memory CD4+ T cells from blood. The source is an adult in good health and CMV-seronegative.

This clone was seen a few times. The J gene is TRBJ1-5, the V gene TRBV5-1; no firm D call. V lost 1 base to trimming and J lost 7 bases, with 15 bases between them. The CDR3 contains 15 residues. The germline CDR1 and CDR2 sequences are SGHRS and YFSETQ. The chain's CDR3 is CASSLSSEMGQPQHF. CDR3 coding DNA: TGCGCCAGCAGCTTGAGTTCCGAAATGGGACAGCCCCAGCATTTT.

The genes are TRBV28 and TRBJ2-3; 13 bases match TRBD2. This CDR3 contains 16 residues. The V gene end was trimmed by 6 bases and the J gene end by 5 bases; junction bases not matched to a gene: 8. Germline V CDR1 and CDR2: MDHEN, SYDVKM. In DNA, the CDR3 is TGTGCCAGCAGCTACGAACTAGCGGGAGGGCAAGATACGCAGTATTTT. Protein product: CASSYELAGGQDTQYF.

This clone occurred a few times. The rearrangement joins TRBV4-2 to TRBJ1-5, with D uncertain. Germline CDR1 is LGHNA and CDR2 is YNFKEQ. V was clipped by 0 bases and J by 12 bases, with 12 bases between them. The CDR3 is 13 residues long. CDR3 sequence: CASSQDDERGQHF. In DNA form, the CDR3 reads TGTGCCAGCAGCCAAGATGACGAGCGTGGCCAGCATTTT.

The V call is TRBV9, the J call TRBJ2-5; unclear D gene. Trimming stripped 4 bases from V and 1 base from J, with 17 bases between. The CDR3 contains 16 residues. CDR1 is SGDLS, CDR2 YYNGEE, per germline. This CDR3 reads CASSRRGGSAQETQYF. The CDR3 region has the DNA TGTGCCAGCAGCCGAAGAGGTGGCAGCGCCCAAGAGACCCAGTACTTC.

The chain links TRBV9 to TRBJ1-2, with 9 positions matching TRBD1. Germline V gene lookup returns CDR1 SGDLS and CDR2 YYNGEE. The CDR3 contains 15 residues. V lost 0 bases to trimming and J lost 4 bases; unmatched junction nucleotides: 4. The CDR3 here is CASSVEQGATYGYTF. The CDR3 DNA is TGTGCCAGCAGCGTAGAACAGGGGGCGACCTATGGCTACACCTTC. Looking up the rest from reference TRBV9 and TRBJ1-2 gives the full variable domain: DSGVTQTPKHLITATGQRVTLRCSPRSGDLSVYWYQQSLDQGLQFLIQYYNGEERAKGNILERFSAQQFPDLHSELNLSSLELGDSALYFCASSVEQGATYGYTFGSGTRLTVV.

This clone showed up just a few times. The chain employs TRBV11-3 and TRBJ2-7, with D possibly being TRBD1 (5 bases). The CDR3 length is 14 residues. V gave up 0 bases and J gave up 12 bases, with 18 bases separating them. Germline CDR1 and CDR2: SGHNT and YENEEA. This CDR3 reads CASSLDLGSRAPYF. CDR3 in DNA: TGTGCCAGCAGCTTAGATTTAGGATCCAGGGCTCCGTACTTC.

The J gene is TRBJ2-5, the V gene TRBV13; TRBD1 matches at 8 bases. Looked up from germline, CDR1 is PRHDT and CDR2 is FYEKMQ (reference sequence). The ends lost 4 bases at V and 4 bases at J; junction bases unmatched: 8. This CDR3 region has 15 residues. CDR3: CASSSPNTGGETQYF. The CDR3 coding sequence is TGTGCCAGCAGCTCCCCTAACACAGGGGGAGAGACCCAGTACTTC. The full variable domain, with the rest looked up from reference TRBV13 and TRBJ2-5, is AAGVIQSPRHLIKEKRETATLKCYPIPRHDTVYWYQQGPGQDPQFLISFYEKMQSDKGSIPDRFSAQQFSDYHSELNMSSLELGDSALYFCASSSPNTGGETQYFGPGTRLLVL.

On this clone: In the same sample, other DNA sequences code for this CDR3. This chain uses TRBV28 with TRBJ1-5; D ambiguous. Between the trimmed V and J ends, which lost 5 bases and 0 bases, there was a span of 5 bases. The CDR3 covers 13 residues. CDR1 and CDR2 from the germline V gene are MDHEN and SYDVKM. DNA of the CDR3: TGTGCCAGCAGTACCGATAGCAATCAGCCCCAGCATTTT. It is translated as CASSTDSNQPQHF.

This clone was observed a handful of times. J is TRBJ2-5 and V is TRBV12-1; the D segment call TRBD2 is taken from the table without a DNA check. The end of the DNA fits TRBJ2-7 better, so the J call may be wrong. TRBV12-1 is a recognized pseudogene. This CDR3 contains 22 residues. The CDR3 coding sequence is TGTGCCAGCAGCCCTTGCGGGACTAGGGTTCTGTATTTTCATCCACCCTTACGCGAGCAGTACTTC. Protein sequence: CASSPCGTRVLYFHPPLREQYF.

The rearrangement links TRBV29-1 to TRBJ2-6, with D perhaps matching TRBD1 (6 bases). Germline V gene sequence: CDR1 SQVTM, CDR2 ANQGSEA. This CDR3 has 14 residues. Trimming took 3 bases from V and 13 from J, leaving 19 bases between them. The CDR3 sequence: CSVDEDSGVRVLTF. CDR3 bases: TGCAGCGTTGATGAGGACAGTGGGGTCAGGGTCCTGACTTTC.

The chain combines TRBV5-1 with TRBJ1-2, with D perhaps matching TRBD1 (6 bases). CDR1 is SGHRS and CDR2 is YFSETQ in the germline V gene. The length of the CDR3 is 14 residues. The V and J ends lost 6 bases and 7 bases respectively, with 19 bases between them. CDR3 sequence reads: CASTLTGGPGGYTF. DNA of the CDR3: TGCGCCAGCACCCTCACTGGGGGCCCGGGTGGCTACACCTTC.